This T cell receptor (beta chain) was sequenced for a study of human T cells and chemical hapten exposure (TCRdb year 2021). Study-wide context: Libraries were combined into a pool for sequencing, and differences in TCR yield between samples came mainly from small differences in library volumes within the pool. For every blood RNA sample, sequencing covered both the TCR alpha and TCR beta chains. Peripheral blood TCR repertoire changes were tracked in vivo in alopecia patients during primary and secondary sensitization to the hapten diphenylcyclopropenone (DPC).

Total RNA was extracted from unfractionated whole blood collected in Tempus Blood RNA tubes. Five healthy volunteers acted as controls for TCR sequencing and had blood drawn at day 0, 2 weeks and 6 weeks. CDR1 and CDR2 were assigned from the germline V gene as MDHEN and SYDVKM. Including the terminal cysteine and phenylalanine, the CDR3 comprises 17 residues. Only CDR3 DNA remains: 51 bases, in frame from the first base. Trimmed from V: 5 bases; trimmed from J: 0 bases; junction bases lacking a gene match: 12. This clonotype was counted a few times. Which antigen it targets is not known. Per-base qualities were not stored, and no clone one base away is much larger. On the study overall, not on this receptor specifically: Repeated subsampling changed both the strength of the expansion versus patch-test correlation and the threshold at which the correlation became significant. The number of TCRs above 1 in 1000 frequency did not change with DPC sensitization; there was no evidence of global repertoire structure alterations.

Library preparation employed 5' RACE. The instrument was an Illumina MiSeq. During library preparation, unique molecular identifiers were attached to individual cDNA molecules so that TCRs could be counted quantitatively and reproducibly. For the original study's pipeline: Samples had a median of about 96,000 TCRs, with a range from roughly 23,224 to 750,000. The Decombinator software suite was used to annotate V, J and CDR3 in the TCR reads. To make PS versus PT1 abundance plots, every sample was subsampled to the same number of TCRs (28,000). Expanded TCRs were defined as absent before sensitization and observed at least eight times at the 2-week time point. TCRdb applied fastp at Q25 and MiXCR to the public reads, then kept only in-frame beta chains. Records with the same CDR3 protein are collapsed into one entry carrying the most frequent genes and DNA. The V and J calls were determined by TCRdb, not by the authors. Present in this sample are roughly 81,000 distinct CDR3 sequences, about 15% of which were seen just once. Nearly 7% of the sample comes from the top ten.

The chain is made from TRBV28 and TRBJ1-1; 7 central nucleotides agree with TRBD1. The receptor comes from a female donor in good health. In nucleotides, the sequence is TGTGCCAGCAGTCCGGGACCGGGACAGACCTTGAACACTGAAGCTTTCTTT. Translated, this is CASSPGPGQTLNTEAFF. With all but the CDR3 taken from the reference TRBV28 and TRBJ1-1 genes, the full variable domain is: DVKVTQSSRYLVKRTGEKVFLECVQDMDHENMFWYRQDPGLGLRLIYFSYDVKMKEKGDIPEGYSVSREKKERFSLILESASTNQTSMYLCASSPGPGQTLNTEAFFGQGTRLTVV.